Listed below are T cell receptor beta chains from one sample, sequenced in a study of patients and donors after allogeneic stem cell transplantation. TCRdb passed the RT-PCR reads through MiXCR, listing each CDR3 protein once. This table holds about 400,000 distinct CDR3 sequences, more than 15% found once. The specimen was blood, either unsorted or a sorted T cell fraction (not recorded which). The receptors shown here come from a human donor who was either an allogeneic HSCT recipient or a stem cell or donor lymphocyte infusion donor (not recorded which). It is not recorded whose cells these are; they may come from a transplant donor. Both conserved end residues are part of each CDR3. Fields, in order: V gene, CDR3 protein.

V gene: TRBV5-1; CDR3 protein: CASSARDGYSPLHF
V gene: TRBV6-5; CDR3 protein: CASSRPGLEAFF
V gene: TRBV20-1; CDR3 protein: CSAIVWGGELFF
V gene: TRBV19; CDR3 protein: CASSSKRERFTDTQYF
V gene: TRBV20-1; CDR3 protein: CSARVINPALSLTEAFF
V gene: TRBV12-3/TRBV12-4; CDR3 protein: CASSGGREGLLTYEQYF
V gene: TRBV24-1; CDR3 protein: CATSDLGRRGTDTQYF
V gene: TRBV12-3/TRBV12-4; CDR3 protein: CASTTGRQANQPQHF
V gene: TRBV12-3/TRBV12-4; CDR3 protein: CASSQGDTEADEQFF
V gene: TRBV4-3; CDR3 protein: CASSPGFSWEEGDDTGELFF
V gene: TRBV6-5; CDR3 protein: CASSSHRNEQFF
V gene: TRBV7-9; CDR3 protein: CASSQWTNTEAFF
V gene: TRBV7-9; CDR3 protein: CACSFGGLVETQYF
V gene: TRBV28; CDR3 protein: CASSRRGFGANVLTF
V gene: TRBV7-9; CDR3 protein: CASSLSRPYGYTF
V gene: TRBV7-3; CDR3 protein: CASSPGTGVNNEQFF
V gene: TRBV5-1; CDR3 protein: CASSLDSPNTGELFF
V gene: TRBV24-1; CDR3 protein: CATSDGAGGVGYGYTF
V gene: TRBV15; CDR3 protein: CATSRDKGDSRNQPQHF
V gene: TRBV4-3; CDR3 protein: CASSQERTDTDTQYF
V gene: TRBV4-1; CDR3 protein: CASSQTSGGYEQYF
V gene: TRBV27; CDR3 protein: CASSLVGGWTDTQYF
V gene: TRBV11-2; CDR3 protein: CASTLISGGSFHF
V gene: TRBV4-1; CDR3 protein: CASSQDTASYEQYF
V gene: TRBV20-1; CDR3 protein: CSVSPGRTDTQYF
V gene: TRBV25-1; CDR3 protein: CASSELEGAGELFF
V gene: TRBV20-1; CDR3 protein: CSARDISGPYNEQFF
V gene: TRBV2; CDR3 protein: CASRGSPNTEAFF
V gene: TRBV4-3; CDR3 protein: CASSQESGARTTYEQYF
V gene: TRBV12-3/TRBV12-4; CDR3 protein: CASSFAGHGYGYTF
V gene: TRBV5-1; CDR3 protein: CASSLASGSPLNEQFF
V gene: TRBV30; CDR3 protein: CAWSVQRTVSGEQYF
V gene: TRBV5-5; CDR3 protein: CASSFTGSSYNEQFF
V gene: TRBV6-2/TRBV6-3; CDR3 protein: CASSATLPTNTGELFF